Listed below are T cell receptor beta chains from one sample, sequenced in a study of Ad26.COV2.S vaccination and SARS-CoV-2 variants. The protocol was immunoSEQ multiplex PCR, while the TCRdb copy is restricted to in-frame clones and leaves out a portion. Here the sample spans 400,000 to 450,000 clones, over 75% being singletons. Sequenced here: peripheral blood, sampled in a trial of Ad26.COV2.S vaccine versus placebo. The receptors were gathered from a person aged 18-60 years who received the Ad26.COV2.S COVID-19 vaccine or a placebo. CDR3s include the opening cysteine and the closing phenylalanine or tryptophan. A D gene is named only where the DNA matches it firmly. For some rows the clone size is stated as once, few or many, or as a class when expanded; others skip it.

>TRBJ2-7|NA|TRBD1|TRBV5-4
TGTGCCAGCAGCTTTCCCGAGACAGGGGGCGACGAGCAGTACTTC
CASSFPETGGDEQYF
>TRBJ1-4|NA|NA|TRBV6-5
TGTGCCAGCAGTTCAGGGTCTAATGAAAAACTGTTTTTT
CASSSGSNEKLFF
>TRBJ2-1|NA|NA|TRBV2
TGTGCCAGCGCGAGGCGGAATGAGCAGTTCTTC
CASARRNEQFF
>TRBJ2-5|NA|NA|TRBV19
TGTGCCAGTAGTATAGGAGGGACACGTCAAGAGACCCAGTACTTC
CASSIGGTRQETQYF
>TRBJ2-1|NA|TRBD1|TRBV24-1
TGTGCCACCAGACAGGGACAGGTCGATGAGCAGTTCTTC
CATRQGQVDEQFF
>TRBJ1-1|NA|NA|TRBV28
TGTGCCAGCAGTTTACCCAGTATGAACACTGAAGCTTTCTTT
CASSLPSMNTEAFF
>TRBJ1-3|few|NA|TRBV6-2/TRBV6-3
TGTGCCAGCAGTTACGTCGACTCTGGAAACACCATATATTTT
CASSYVDSGNTIYF
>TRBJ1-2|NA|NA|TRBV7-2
TGTGCCAGCAGCTTAAGGGCGGGGAACTATGGCTACACCTTC
CASSLRAGNYGYTF
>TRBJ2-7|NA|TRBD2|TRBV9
TGTGCCAGCAGCTCCTCCCCGGGGGGACTAGCGGGGACCTACGAGCAGTACTTC
CASSSSPGGLAGTYEQYF
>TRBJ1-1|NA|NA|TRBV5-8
TGTGCCAGCAGCCCCCACGGAGCTGAAGCTTTCTTT
CASSPHGAEAFF
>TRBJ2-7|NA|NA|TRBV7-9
TGCGCCAGCAGCTTAGCCTATCCGAAGTTCGAGCAGTACTTC
CASSLAYPKFEQYF